This T cell receptor (beta chain) was sequenced for a study of identical twins. The table lists this clonotype with a few counts. Its specificity is not known. Study-wide results and limits: In zero-insertion analyses, partial confounding could arise from invariant MAIT and iNKT cells. The study reached conclusions through statistical analysis that was cross-sectional, not following the same donors.

TCRdb re-called the 5' RACE reads with MiXCR, one entry per CDR3 protein. The sample has some 440,000 distinct CDR3 sequences; 20% to 25% are singletons. These same data were also listed under a study on T cells expressing NK-cell markers. From that paper: It was from sorted CD3+CD56+NKG2C+, CD3+CD56+NKG2C- and CD3+CD56-NKG2C+ T cells that TCR beta repertoires came.

The sample taken for sequencing was CD4+ T cells sorted from blood. The source is a woman younger than 35 in good health.

The CDR3 protein is CASSVGSRLTYNEQFF. The DNA for the CDR3 is TGTGCCAGCAGCGTAGGCTCGCGCCTTACCTACAATGAGCAGTTCTTC. V and J are TRBV9 and TRBJ2-1; no definite D call. The germline V and J ends were trimmed by 0 bases and 2 bases, with 12 bases remaining between them. The CDR3 is 16 amino acids. CDR1 and CDR2 (germline): SGDLS, YYNGEE.